This T cell receptor (beta chain) was sequenced during a study of identical twins. The study, taken as a whole, reports: The abundant beta clonotypes from cord blood had fewer insertions, and memory repertoires had none of this. Partial confounding of zero-insertion analyses by invariant MAIT and iNKT cells was possible. Out-of-frame alpha sequences common to twins were enriched for low generation probability.

The table lists this clonotype with a few counts. The antigen is not known. A single record per CDR3 protein comes from TCRdb applying MiXCR to the 5' RACE reads. In the table there are about 790,000 distinct CDR3 sequences, approximately 18% of which are singletons. The CDR3 totals 15 residues. The V and J ends lost 6 bases and 4 bases respectively, with 19 bases between them. The data also belong to a second study, concerning T cells expressing NK-cell markers. This second report adds: The study found dominant NKG2C+ clonotypes at about 1.0-7.0% of CD8+ T cells in over 5 donors.

The sample comprised PBMCs. The receptor's source is a woman in her late teens or twenties in good health. This sequence joins TRBV12-3 or TRBV12-4 and TRBJ2-7; no reliable D call. CDR3 in amino acids: CASSPTPRLEYEQYF. The CDR3, as DNA: TGTGCCAGCAGCCCAACGCCGAGGCTTGAATACGAGCAGTACTTC.